This T cell receptor beta chain is from a study of identical twins. From the 5' RACE reads, TCRdb called clonotypes with MiXCR, one entry per CDR3 protein. The sample contains approximately 220,000 distinct CDR3 sequences, about 7.5% of which appear only once. Ten or more counts support this clonotype. Its cognate antigen is unknown. Whole-study findings and limits: Fewer insertions characterized abundant cord blood beta clonotypes, whereas memory repertoires showed none.

The germline V gene has CDR1 MDHEN and CDR2 SYDVKM. Trimming pared 6 bases from V and 1 base from J, leaving 17 bases between. The CDR3 contains 16 residues. The same specimen was also included in a second study, on yellow fever vaccine responses in identical twins.

The sequence was collected from a woman in her late teens or twenties in good health. The chain has TRBV28 and TRBJ2-3; TRBD1 might be the D (6 bases). Sequenced material: memory (CD45RO+) T cells sorted from blood. The CDR3 DNA reads as TGTGCCAGCAGGCGACAGGCCTCAAAGGGCACAGATACGCAGTATTTT. It is translated as CASRRQASKGTDTQYF.